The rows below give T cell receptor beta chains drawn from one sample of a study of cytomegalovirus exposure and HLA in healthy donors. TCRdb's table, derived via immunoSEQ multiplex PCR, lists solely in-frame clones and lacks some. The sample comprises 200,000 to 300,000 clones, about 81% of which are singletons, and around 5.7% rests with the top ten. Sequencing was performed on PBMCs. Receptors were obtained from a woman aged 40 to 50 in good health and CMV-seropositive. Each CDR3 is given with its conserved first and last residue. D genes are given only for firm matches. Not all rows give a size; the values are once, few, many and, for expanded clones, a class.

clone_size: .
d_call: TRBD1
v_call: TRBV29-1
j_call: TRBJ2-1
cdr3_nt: TGCAGCACCAGGACAGGCTCCTCCTACAATGAGCAGTTCTTC
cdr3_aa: CSTRTGSSYNEQFF

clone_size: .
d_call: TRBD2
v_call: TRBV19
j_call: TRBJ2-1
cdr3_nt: TGTGCCAGCGGATCAGCGGGAGGGGGGGGCTCCTACAATGAGCAGTTCTTC
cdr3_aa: CASGSAGGGGSYNEQFF

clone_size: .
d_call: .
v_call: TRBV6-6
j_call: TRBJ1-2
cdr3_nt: TGTGCCAGCAGTTACCCAAACCGGGAGCCCTACACCTTC
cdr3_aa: CASSYPNREPYTF

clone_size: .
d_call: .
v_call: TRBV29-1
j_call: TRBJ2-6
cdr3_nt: TGCAGCGTTGAGTGGGAGCAGGTCTCTGGGGCCAACGTCCTGACTTTC
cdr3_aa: CSVEWEQVSGANVLTF

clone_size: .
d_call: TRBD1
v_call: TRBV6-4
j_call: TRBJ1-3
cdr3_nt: TGTGCCAGCAGGATGGGACAGGGATCGAGAGGAAACACCATATATTTT
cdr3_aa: CASRMGQGSRGNTIYF

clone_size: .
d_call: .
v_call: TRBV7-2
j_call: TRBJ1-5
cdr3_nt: TGTGCCAGCAGTATCGACCAGGGTAGAGGAGCCAATCAGCCCCAGCATTTT
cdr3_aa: CASSIDQGRGANQPQHF

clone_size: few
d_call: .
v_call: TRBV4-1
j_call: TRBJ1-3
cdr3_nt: TGCGCCAGCAGCCAAGGGGTACAGGCGACTGGAAACACCATATATTTT
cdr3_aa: CASSQGVQATGNTIYF

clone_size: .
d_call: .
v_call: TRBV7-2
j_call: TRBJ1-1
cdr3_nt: TGTGCCAGCAGCTTATTCCAGGGGAACACTGAAGCTTTCTTT
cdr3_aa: CASSLFQGNTEAFF

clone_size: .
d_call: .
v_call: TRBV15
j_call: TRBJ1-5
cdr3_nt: TGTGCCACCAGGCGACAGGTTTTAGGCAATCAGCCCCAGCATTTT
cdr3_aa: CATRRQVLGNQPQHF

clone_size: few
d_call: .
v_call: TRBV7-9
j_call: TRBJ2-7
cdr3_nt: TGTTCCAGCAGCTTAATCAGGGGCCAGAGGACCTACGAGCAGTACTTC
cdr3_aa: CSSSLIRGQRTYEQYF

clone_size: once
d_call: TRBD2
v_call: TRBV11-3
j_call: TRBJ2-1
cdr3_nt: TGTGCCAGCAGCTTAGAGACTAGCGGGAGCTACAATGAGCAGTTCTTC
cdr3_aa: CASSLETSGSYNEQFF

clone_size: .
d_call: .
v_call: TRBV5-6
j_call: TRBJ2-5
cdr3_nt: TGTGCCAGCAGCCGCGATCCCGGACGGGGAGAGACCCAGTACTTC
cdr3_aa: CASSRDPGRGETQYF

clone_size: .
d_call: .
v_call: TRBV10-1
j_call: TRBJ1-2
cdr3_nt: TGCGCCAGCACCGTAGGGGGAGCTAACTATGGCTACACCTTC
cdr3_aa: CASTVGGANYGYTF

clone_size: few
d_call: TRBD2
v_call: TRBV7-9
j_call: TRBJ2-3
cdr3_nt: TGTGCCAGCAGCATCCTAGCGGGAGGAACAGATACGCAGTATTTT
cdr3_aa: CASSILAGGTDTQYF

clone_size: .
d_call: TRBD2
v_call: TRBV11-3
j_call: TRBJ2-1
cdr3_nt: TGTGCCAGCAGCTTCGTCGGGACTAGCGCGCGGCCCAATGAGCAGTTCTTC
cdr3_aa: CASSFVGTSARPNEQFF

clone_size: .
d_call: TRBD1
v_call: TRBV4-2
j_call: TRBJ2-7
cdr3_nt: TGTGCCAGCAGCCAACCGGGACAGGGTCACGAGCAGTACTTC
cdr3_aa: CASSQPGQGHEQYF

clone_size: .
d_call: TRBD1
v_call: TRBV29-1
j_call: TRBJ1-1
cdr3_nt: TGCAGCGTTGCGAGGCAGGGGGCGACGAACACTGAAGCTTTCTTT
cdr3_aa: CSVARQGATNTEAFF

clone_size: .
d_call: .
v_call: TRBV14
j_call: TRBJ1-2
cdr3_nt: TGTGCCAGCAGCCAAGATCCAGGGTTCGCTAACTATGGCTACACCTTC
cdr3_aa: CASSQDPGFANYGYTF

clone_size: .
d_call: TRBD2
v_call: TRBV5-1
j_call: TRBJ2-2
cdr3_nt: TGCGCCAGCAGCTCGGGACTAGCGGGAGGGCCGTTGTGGGGCGCAACCGGGGAGCTGTTTTTT
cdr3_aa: CASSSGLAGGPLWGATGELFF

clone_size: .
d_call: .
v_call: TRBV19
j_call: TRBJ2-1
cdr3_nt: TGTGCCAGTAGTATAGGTCCGGGTGTACCCTACAATGAGCAGTTCTTC
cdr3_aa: CASSIGPGVPYNEQFF

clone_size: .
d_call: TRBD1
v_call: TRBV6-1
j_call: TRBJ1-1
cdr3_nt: TGTGCCAGCAGTGAAGGACAGGGGGTCTACACTGAAGCTTTCTTT
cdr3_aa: CASSEGQGVYTEAFF

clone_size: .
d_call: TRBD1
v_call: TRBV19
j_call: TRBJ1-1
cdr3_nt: TGTGCCAGTTCGGACAGGGCAGAAGCTTTCTTT
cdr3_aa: CASSDRAEAFF

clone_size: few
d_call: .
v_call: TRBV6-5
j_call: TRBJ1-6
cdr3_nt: TGTGCCAGCAGTTACTCGCCAGGGAGGCATTCACCCCTCCACTTT
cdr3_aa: CASSYSPGRHSPLHF

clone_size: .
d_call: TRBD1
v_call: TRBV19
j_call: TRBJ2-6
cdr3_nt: TGTGCCAGTAGCCTACAGGGGGCTGGGGCCAACGTCCTGACTTTC
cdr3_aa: CASSLQGAGANVLTF

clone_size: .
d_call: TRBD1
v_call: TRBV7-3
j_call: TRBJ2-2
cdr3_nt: TGTGCCAGCAGCTTCGGACAGGGGAACACCGGGGAGCTGTTTTTT
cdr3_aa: CASSFGQGNTGELFF

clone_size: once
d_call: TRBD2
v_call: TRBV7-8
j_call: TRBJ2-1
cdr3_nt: TGTGCCAGCAGCTTAGGTCCTAGCGGTCACTACAATGAGCAGTTCTTC
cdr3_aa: CASSLGPSGHYNEQFF

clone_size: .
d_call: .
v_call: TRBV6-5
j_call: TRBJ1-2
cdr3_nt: TGTGCCAGCAGTCGACTCCTCGGGGGGCACTATGGCTACACCTTC
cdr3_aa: CASSRLLGGHYGYTF

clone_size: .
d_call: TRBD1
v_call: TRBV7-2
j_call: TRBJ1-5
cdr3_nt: TGTGCCAGCAGCTTAAAGGGGGCGCCCCCCCAGCCCCAGCATTTT
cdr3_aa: CASSLKGAPPQPQHF

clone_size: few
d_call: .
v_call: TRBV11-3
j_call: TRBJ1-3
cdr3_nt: TGTGCCAGCAGCTTCGAACAGATCTCTGGAAACACCATATATTTT
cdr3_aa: CASSFEQISGNTIYF

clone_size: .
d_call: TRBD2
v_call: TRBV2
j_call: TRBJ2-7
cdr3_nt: TGTGCCAGCAGTGACGGGGGGAGAGGCGAGCAGTACTTC
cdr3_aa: CASSDGGRGEQYF

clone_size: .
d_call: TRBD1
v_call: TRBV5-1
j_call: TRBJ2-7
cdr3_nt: TGCGCCAGCAGCTACGACAGGACAGGGGGTAACTACGAGCAGTACTTC
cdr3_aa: CASSYDRTGGNYEQYF